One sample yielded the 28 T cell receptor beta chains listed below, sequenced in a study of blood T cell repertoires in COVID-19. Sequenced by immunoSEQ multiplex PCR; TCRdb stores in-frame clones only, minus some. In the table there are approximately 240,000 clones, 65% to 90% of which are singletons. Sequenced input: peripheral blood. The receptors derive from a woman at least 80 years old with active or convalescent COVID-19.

The CDR3 DNA reads TGTGCCAGTAGCAGACAGGGTCGAAATCAGCCCCAGCATTTT. Amino acid sequence: CASSRQGRNQPQHF. This chain uses TRBV19 with TRBJ1-5, with 7 bases matching TRBD1. V trimming: 6 bases; J trimming: 4 bases; junction bases outside the gene matches: 6. This CDR3 has 14 residues. The germline CDR1 and CDR2 sequences are LNHDA and SQIVND (reference sequence).

Written as DNA, the CDR3 is TGTGCCAGCAGCCAACGTCTAGGTCCCGGGGAGCTGTTTTTT. Translation gives CASSQRLGPGELFF. This chain connects TRBV3-1 (or the pseudogene TRBV3-2) to TRBJ2-2; no clear D gene. The CDR3 contains 14 residues. Looked up from germline, CDR1 is LGHDT and CDR2 is YNNKEL (reference sequence). Trimming took 2 bases from V and 6 from J, leaving 10 bases between them.

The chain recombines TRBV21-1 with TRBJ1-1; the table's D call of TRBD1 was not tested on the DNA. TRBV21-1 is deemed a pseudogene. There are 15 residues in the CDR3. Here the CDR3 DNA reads TGTGCCAGCAGCACCTGGGACAGCAAGAACACTGAAGCTTTCTTT. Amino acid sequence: CASSTWDSKNTEAFF.

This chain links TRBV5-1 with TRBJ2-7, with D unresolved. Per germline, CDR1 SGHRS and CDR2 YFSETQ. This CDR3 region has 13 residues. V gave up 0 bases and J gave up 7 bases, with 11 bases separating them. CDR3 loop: CASSLAPPGEQYF. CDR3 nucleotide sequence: TGCGCCAGCAGCTTGGCCCCCCCCGGGGAGCAGTACTTC.

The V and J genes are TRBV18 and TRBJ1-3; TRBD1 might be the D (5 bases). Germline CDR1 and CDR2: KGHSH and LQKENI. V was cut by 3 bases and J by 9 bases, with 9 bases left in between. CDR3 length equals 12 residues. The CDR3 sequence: CASSPREGTIYF. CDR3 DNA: TGTGCCAGCTCACCCAGGGAAGGCACCATATATTTT.

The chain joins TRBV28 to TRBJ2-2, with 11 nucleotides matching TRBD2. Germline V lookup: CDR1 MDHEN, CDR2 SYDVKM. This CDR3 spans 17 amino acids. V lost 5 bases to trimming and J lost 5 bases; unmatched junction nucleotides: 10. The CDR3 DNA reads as TGTGCCAGCAGTCCGACTCGACTAGCGGGACGGACCGGGGAGCTGTTTTTT. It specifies CASSPTRLAGRTGELFF.

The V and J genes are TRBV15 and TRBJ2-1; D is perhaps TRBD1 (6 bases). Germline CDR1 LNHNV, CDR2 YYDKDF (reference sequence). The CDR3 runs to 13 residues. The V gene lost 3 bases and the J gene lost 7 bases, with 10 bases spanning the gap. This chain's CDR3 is CATSRGARNEQFF. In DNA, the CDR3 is TGTGCCACCAGCAGGGGGGCCCGGAATGAGCAGTTCTTC.

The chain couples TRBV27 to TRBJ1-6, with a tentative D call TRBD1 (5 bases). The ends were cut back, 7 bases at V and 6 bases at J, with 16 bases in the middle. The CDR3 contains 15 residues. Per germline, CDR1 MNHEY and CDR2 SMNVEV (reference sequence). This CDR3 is CASTQGKGFNSPLHF. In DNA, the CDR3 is TGTGCCAGCACCCAGGGTAAGGGGTTTAATTCACCCCTCCACTTT.

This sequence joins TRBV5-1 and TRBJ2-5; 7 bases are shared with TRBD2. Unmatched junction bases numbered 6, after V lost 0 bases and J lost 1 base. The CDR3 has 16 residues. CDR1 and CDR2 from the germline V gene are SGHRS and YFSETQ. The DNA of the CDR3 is TGCGCCAGCAGCTTGGGGACTAGGCCTTTCCAAGAGACCCAGTACTTC. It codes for CASSLGTRPFQETQYF.

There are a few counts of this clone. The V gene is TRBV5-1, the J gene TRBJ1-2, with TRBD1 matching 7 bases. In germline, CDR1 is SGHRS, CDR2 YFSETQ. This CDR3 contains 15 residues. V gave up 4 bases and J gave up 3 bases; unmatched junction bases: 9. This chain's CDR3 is CASSTTGELDYGYTF. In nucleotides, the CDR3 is TGCGCCAGCAGCACAACAGGGGAATTAGACTATGGCTACACCTTC.

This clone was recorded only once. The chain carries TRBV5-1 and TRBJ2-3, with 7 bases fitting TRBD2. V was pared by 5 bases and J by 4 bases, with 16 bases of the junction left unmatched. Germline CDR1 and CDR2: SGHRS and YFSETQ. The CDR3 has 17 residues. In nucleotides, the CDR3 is TGCGCCAGCAGAGGCGGGGCCGCGGGGGTGTCAGCAGATACGCAGTATTTT. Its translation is CASRGGAAGVSADTQYF.

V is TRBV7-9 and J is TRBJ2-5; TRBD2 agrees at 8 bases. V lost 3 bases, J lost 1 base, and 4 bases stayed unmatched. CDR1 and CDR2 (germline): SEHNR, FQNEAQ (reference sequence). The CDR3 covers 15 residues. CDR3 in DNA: TGTGCCAGCAGCTTCGTCGGGGGGGCCCAAGAGACCCAGTACTTC. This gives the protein CASSFVGGAQETQYF.

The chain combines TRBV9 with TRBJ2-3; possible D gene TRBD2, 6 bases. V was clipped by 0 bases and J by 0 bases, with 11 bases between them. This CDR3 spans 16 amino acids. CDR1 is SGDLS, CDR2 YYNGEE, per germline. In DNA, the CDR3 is TGTGCCAGCAGCGTAGGGGCGGCGGGGAGCACAGATACGCAGTATTTT. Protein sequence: CASSVGAAGSTDTQYF.

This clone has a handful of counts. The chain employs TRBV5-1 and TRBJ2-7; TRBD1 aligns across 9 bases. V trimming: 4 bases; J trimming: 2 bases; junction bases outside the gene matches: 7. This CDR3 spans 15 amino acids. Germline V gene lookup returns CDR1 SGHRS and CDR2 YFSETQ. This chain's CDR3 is CASSAGTGRTYEQYF. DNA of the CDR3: TGCGCCAGCAGCGCCGGGACAGGGCGCACCTACGAGCAGTACTTC.

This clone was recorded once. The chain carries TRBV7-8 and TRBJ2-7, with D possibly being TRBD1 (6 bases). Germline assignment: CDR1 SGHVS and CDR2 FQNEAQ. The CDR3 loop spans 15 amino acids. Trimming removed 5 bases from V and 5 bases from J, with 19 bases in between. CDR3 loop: CASSVLQGTLNEQYF. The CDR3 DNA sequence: TGTGCCAGCAGCGTCCTACAGGGTACCCTGAACGAGCAGTACTTC.

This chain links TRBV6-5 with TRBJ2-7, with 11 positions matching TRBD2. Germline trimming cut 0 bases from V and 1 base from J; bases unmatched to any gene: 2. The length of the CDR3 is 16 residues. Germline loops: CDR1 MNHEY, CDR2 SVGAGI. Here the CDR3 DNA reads TGTGCCAGCAGTTACTCGGCTAGCGGGGGGTCCTACGAGCAGTACTTC. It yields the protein CASSYSASGGSYEQYF.

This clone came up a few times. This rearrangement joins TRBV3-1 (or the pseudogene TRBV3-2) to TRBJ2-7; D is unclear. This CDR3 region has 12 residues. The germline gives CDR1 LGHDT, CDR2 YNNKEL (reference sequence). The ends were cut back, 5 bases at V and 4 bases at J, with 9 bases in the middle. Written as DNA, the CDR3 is TGTGCCAGCAGCTTCACCGAGTACGAGCAGTACTTC. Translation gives CASSFTEYEQYF.

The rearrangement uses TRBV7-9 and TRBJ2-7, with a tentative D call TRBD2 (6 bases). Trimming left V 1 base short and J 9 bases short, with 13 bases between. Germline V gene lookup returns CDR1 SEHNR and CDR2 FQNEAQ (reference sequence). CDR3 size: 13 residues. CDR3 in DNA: TGTGCCAGCAGCTTAGGACTAGGGCGGTCGCAGTACTTC. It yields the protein CASSLGLGRSQYF.

CDR3 sequence reads: CSVSGRGGYTF. The CDR3, as DNA: TGCAGTGTATCGGGGCGGGGCGGCTACACCTTC. This rearrangement joins TRBV20-1 to TRBJ1-2; tentative D call: TRBD1 (5 bases). V was clipped by 7 bases and J by 8 bases, with 14 bases between them. Germline V gene sequence: CDR1 DFQATT, CDR2 SNEGSKA (reference sequence). The CDR3 consists of 11 residues.

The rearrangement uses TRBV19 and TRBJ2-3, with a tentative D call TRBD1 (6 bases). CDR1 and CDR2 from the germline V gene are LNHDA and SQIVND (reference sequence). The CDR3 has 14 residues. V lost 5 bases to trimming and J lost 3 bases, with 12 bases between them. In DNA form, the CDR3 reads TGTGCCAGTAGTGTGATCAGGGGTACAGATACGCAGTATTTT. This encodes CASSVIRGTDTQYF. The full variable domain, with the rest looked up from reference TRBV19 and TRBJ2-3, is DGGITQSPKYLFRKEGQNVTLSCEQNLNHDAMYWYRQDPGQGLRLIYYSQIVNDFQKGDIAEGYSVSREKKESFPLTVTSAQKNPTAFYLCASSVIRGTDTQYFGPGTRLTVL.

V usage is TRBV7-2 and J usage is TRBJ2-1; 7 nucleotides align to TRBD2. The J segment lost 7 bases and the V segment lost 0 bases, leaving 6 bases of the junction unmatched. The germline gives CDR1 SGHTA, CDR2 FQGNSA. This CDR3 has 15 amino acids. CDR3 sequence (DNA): TGTGCCAGCAGCTTAGCGCCGGCTAGCGGAAATGAGCAGTTCTTC. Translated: CASSLAPASGNEQFF.

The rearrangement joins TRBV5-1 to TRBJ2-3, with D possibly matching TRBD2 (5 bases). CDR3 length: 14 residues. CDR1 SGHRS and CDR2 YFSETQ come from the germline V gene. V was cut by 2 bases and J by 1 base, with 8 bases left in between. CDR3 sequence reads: CASSFDSGTDTQYF. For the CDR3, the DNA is TGCGCCAGCAGCTTTGATAGCGGCACAGATACGCAGTATTTT.

The CDR3 loop reads CASSMGQGANYGYTF. CDR3 coding DNA: TGTGCCAGCAGCATGGGACAGGGGGCCAACTATGGCTACACCTTC. V is TRBV7-8 and J is TRBJ1-2, with 12 positions matching TRBD1. In germline, CDR1 is SGHVS, CDR2 FQNEAQ. Unmatched junction bases numbered 3, after V lost 5 bases and J lost 2 bases. The CDR3 runs 15 residues.

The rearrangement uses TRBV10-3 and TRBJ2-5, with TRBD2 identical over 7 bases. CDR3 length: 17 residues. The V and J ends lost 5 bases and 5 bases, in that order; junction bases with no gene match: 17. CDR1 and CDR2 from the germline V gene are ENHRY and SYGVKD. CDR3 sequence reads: CAISTPEAGAAGETQYF. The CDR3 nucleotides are TGTGCCATCAGTACCCCTGAGGCGGGAGCGGCGGGGGAGACCCAGTACTTC.

CDR3: CASTRTGVSNQPQHF. The CDR3 bases are TGTGCCAGTACCCGGACAGGGGTAAGCAATCAGCCCCAGCATTTT. V gene TRBV19 combines with J gene TRBJ1-5; 9 bases align to TRBD1. V was clipped by 7 bases and J by 1 base; unmatched bases: 5. The CDR3 covers 15 residues. The germline gives CDR1 LNHDA, CDR2 SQIVND (reference sequence).

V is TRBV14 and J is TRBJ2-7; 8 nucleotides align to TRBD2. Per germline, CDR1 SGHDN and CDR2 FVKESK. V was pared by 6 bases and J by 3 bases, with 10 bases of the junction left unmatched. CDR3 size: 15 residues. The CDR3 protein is CASSQTRLAHYEQYF. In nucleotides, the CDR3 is TGTGCCAGCAGTCAGACAAGACTAGCGCACTACGAGCAGTACTTC.

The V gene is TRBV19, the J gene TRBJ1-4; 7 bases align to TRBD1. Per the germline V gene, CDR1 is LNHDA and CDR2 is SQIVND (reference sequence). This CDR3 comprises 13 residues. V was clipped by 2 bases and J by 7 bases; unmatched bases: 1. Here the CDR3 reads CASSITGVEKLFF. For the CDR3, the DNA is TGTGCCAGTAGTATAACAGGGGTTGAAAAACTGTTTTTT.

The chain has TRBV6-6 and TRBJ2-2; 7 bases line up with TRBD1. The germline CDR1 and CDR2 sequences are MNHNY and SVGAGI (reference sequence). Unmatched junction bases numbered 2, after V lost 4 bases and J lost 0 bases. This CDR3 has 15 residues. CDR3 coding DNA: TGTGCCAGCAGTTTGGGACAGACGAACACCGGGGAGCTGTTTTTT. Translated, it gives CASSLGQTNTGELFF.